This T cell receptor beta chain was identified in a study of blood T cell repertoires in COVID-19. Study at large: T cells, B-cell-depleted T cells, or PBMCs supplied cDNA or gDNA.

The CDR3 consists of 16 residues. Germline CDR1 SGHTA, CDR2 FQGNSA. Trimming pared 0 bases from V and 1 base from J, leaving 12 bases between. As processed by the authors: From reference gene primer amplification, estimates of nucleated cell counts were derived. Method: immunoSEQ multiplex PCR; TCRdb's copy keeps in-frame clones and lacks some. V, J and clone size were drawn from that table, and D and trimming were deduced from the DNA. There are 130,000 to 150,000 clones in the sample; approximately 89% occur only once, and about 1.5% lies in the top ten. The material sequenced was peripheral blood. The chain links TRBV7-2 to TRBJ1-1; the D gene is possibly TRBD1 (5 bases). This clonotype was obtained from a human donor in a cohort sampled during active COVID-19. The CDR3 is CASSLAGGATNTEAFF. As DNA, the CDR3 is TGTGCCAGCAGCTTAGCGGGTGGGGCGACGAACACTGAAGCTTTCTTT.